One and the same sample provided the 15 T cell receptor beta chains below, sequenced in a study of blood T cell repertoires in COVID-19. The table came from immunoSEQ multiplex PCR; TCRdb's copy has only in-frame clones and leaves some out. This table has roughly 190,000 clones, 85% to 90% appearing once. The sequenced sample was peripheral blood. Receptors originate from a woman older than 75 in a cohort sampled during active or convalescent COVID-19.

The chain couples TRBV9 to TRBJ1-4; 7 nucleotides match TRBD1. CDR1 SGDLS and CDR2 YYNGEE come from the germline V gene. The CDR3 extends over 17 amino acids. Germline trimming cut 4 bases from V and 4 bases from J; bases unmatched to any gene: 13. The CDR3 coding sequence is TGTGCCAGCAGCCCCGGTCCGACAGGGCTCGGTAATGAAAAACTGTTTTTT. Translated: CASSPGPTGLGNEKLFF. The whole variable domain, remainder taken from reference TRBV9 and TRBJ1-4, is DSGVTQTPKHLITATGQRVTLRCSPRSGDLSVYWYQQSLDQGLQFLIQYYNGEERAKGNILERFSAQQFPDLHSELNLSSLELGDSALYFCASSPGPTGLGNEKLFFGSGTQLSVL.

The chain recombines TRBV5-6 with TRBJ1-6; possibly TRBD1 for D (6 bases). Looked up from germline, CDR1 is SGHDT and CDR2 is YYEEEE. Trimming left V 7 bases short and J 7 bases short, with 15 bases between. The CDR3 loop spans 14 amino acids. DNA of the CDR3: TGTGCCAGCTCCACGCTGGACAGAAATTCACCCCTCCACTTT. Encoded protein: CASSTLDRNSPLHF.

The chain has TRBV27 and TRBJ1-1; D is uncertain. The CDR3 sequence is 13 residues long. From germline, CDR1 is MNHEY and CDR2 SMNVEV (reference sequence). V was clipped by 4 bases and J by 1 base, with 7 bases between them. CDR3 amino acids: CASSSLRNTEAFF. The DNA for the CDR3 is TGTGCCAGCAGTTCCCTGAGGAACACTGAAGCTTTCTTT.

CDR3 coding DNA: TGTGCCAGCAGTCCCCCGGGGGAGCTCATCTACGAGCAGTACTTC. Translation: CASSPPGELIYEQYF. The rearrangement joins TRBV28 to TRBJ2-7; a weak D match, TRBD2 (6 bases). The ends were cut back, 5 bases at V and 3 bases at J, with 17 bases in the middle. CDR3 length equals 15 residues. CDR1 is MDHEN, CDR2 SYDVKM, per germline.

The V call is TRBV6-5, the J call TRBJ1-2, with D perhaps matching TRBD1 (6 bases). The CDR3 totals 14 residues. Per germline, CDR1 MNHEY and CDR2 SVGAGI. V lost 9 bases, J lost 0 bases, and 14 bases lay in between. The CDR3 spells CASLGQPPNYGYTF. CDR3 nucleotide sequence: TGTGCCAGTTTAGGACAGCCCCCTAACTATGGCTACACCTTC.

As to this clone: The same CDR3 also results from other DNA sequences found in this sample. This chain's CDR3 is CASSVTGTGEAFF. The DNA for the CDR3 is TGCGCCAGCAGCGTTACAGGAACTGGTGAAGCTTTCTTT. This chain joins TRBV5-1 and TRBJ1-1; D may be TRBD1 (5 bases). The CDR3 consists of 13 residues. Looked up from germline, CDR1 is SGHRS and CDR2 is YFSETQ. The V end was cut by 4 bases, the J end by 7 bases, with 14 bases between.

The chain recombines TRBV12-3 or TRBV12-4 with TRBJ1-1, with D hard to call. V was pared by 3 bases and J by 0 bases, with 5 bases between. This CDR3 comprises 13 residues. The CDR3 region is CASSFILNTEAFF. In DNA form, the CDR3 reads TGTGCCAGCAGTTTTATCCTGAACACTGAAGCTTTCTTT.

CDR3 protein: CATSDHTGQGASGELFF. Here the CDR3 DNA reads TGTGCCACCAGTGATCACACGGGACAGGGGGCGTCCGGGGAGCTGTTTTTT. The J gene is TRBJ2-2, the V gene TRBV24-1; 12 nucleotides match TRBD1. The V gene end was trimmed by 3 bases and the J gene end by 6 bases; junction bases not matched to a gene: 7. Germline loops: CDR1 KGHDR, CDR2 SFDVKD. CDR3 length: 17 residues.

The chain carries TRBV6-5 and TRBJ2-7; tentatively, D is TRBD1 (6 bases). This CDR3 contains 14 residues. Looked up from germline, CDR1 is MNHEY and CDR2 is SVGAGI. V was pared by 7 bases and J by 0 bases, with 13 bases between. CDR3 DNA sequence: TGTGCCAGCACCCAGCCGACAGGCTCCTACGAGCAGTACTTC. As protein: CASTQPTGSYEQYF.

The chain carries TRBV2 and TRBJ2-3, with a weak D call TRBD2 (6 bases). Trimming stripped 6 bases from V and 1 base from J, with 8 bases between. CDR1 and CDR2 (germline): SNHLY, FYNNEI. This CDR3 has 13 amino acids. The CDR3 DNA sequence: TGTGCCAGCAGATGGGGGGGCACAGATACGCAGTATTTT. Translated, it gives CASRWGGTDTQYF.

This chain links TRBV10-2 with TRBJ1-2; D unresolved. Deletions cut 3 bases from V and 3 bases from J, with 17 bases between. Germline CDR1 WSHSY, CDR2 SAAADI. The CDR3 runs to 16 residues. CDR3 residues: CASSDPTRVGYYGYTF. The CDR3 nucleotides are TGCGCCAGCAGTGACCCAACGCGGGTAGGCTACTATGGCTACACCTTC.

The V call is TRBV19, the J call TRBJ2-1, with D possibly TRBD2 on 6 matching bases. Germline V gene lookup returns CDR1 LNHDA and CDR2 SQIVND (reference sequence). Trimming left V 3 bases short and J 7 bases short, with 13 bases between. CDR3 length equals 14 residues. The CDR3 coding sequence is TGTGCCAGTAGTATTTTGCGGGGAAGGAATGAGCAGTTCTTC. This codes for CASSILRGRNEQFF. Combining the CDR3 with reference TRBV19 and TRBJ2-1 gives the whole variable domain DGGITQSPKYLFRKEGQNVTLSCEQNLNHDAMYWYRQDPGQGLRLIYYSQIVNDFQKGDIAEGYSVSREKKESFPLTVTSAQKNPTAFYLCASSILRGRNEQFFGPGTRLTVL.

This clone was detected once. The chain combines TRBV7-9 with TRBJ1-5; D is unresolved. Germline V CDR1 and CDR2: SEHNR, FQNEAQ (reference sequence). CDR3 size: 15 residues. Trimming took off 0 bases at V and 0 bases at J, with 6 bases between the two ends. CDR3 sequence: CASSLAGVSNQPQHF. CDR3 in DNA: TGTGCCAGCAGCTTAGCGGGAGTTAGCAATCAGCCCCAGCATTTT. The complete variable domain, with remaining parts taken from reference TRBV7-9 and TRBJ1-5, reads DTGVSQNPRHKITKRGQNVTFRCDPISEHNRLYWYRQTLGQGPEFLTYFQNEAQLEKSRLLSDRFSAERPKGSFSTLEIQRTEQGDSAMYLCASSLAGVSNQPQHFGDGTRLSIL.

CDR3 DNA sequence: TGCGCCAGCAGCCCGGGACAGGGTTTCTCACTTCCAACTAATGAAAAACTGTTTTTT. It is translated as CASSPGQGFSLPTNEKLFF. This sequence joins TRBV5-1 and TRBJ1-4; 9 bases align to TRBD1. Germline V gene sequence: CDR1 SGHRS, CDR2 YFSETQ. The length of the CDR3 is 19 residues. V was clipped by 4 bases and J by 0 bases; unmatched bases: 13.

A note on this clone: The junction and the germline gene differ at one end; a read error may be behind it. The V and J genes are TRBV2 and TRBJ1-5, with 8 bases that match TRBD1. The CDR3 is made up of 14 amino acids. Germline CDR1 and CDR2: SNHLY and FYNNEI. The CDR3: CASLDRGSHQPQHF. The CDR3 DNA reads TGTGCCAGCCTCGACAGGGGTAGCCATCAGCCCCAGCATTTT.